These 24 T cell receptor beta chains came from one sample sequenced in a study of blood T cell repertoires in COVID-19. The method was immunoSEQ multiplex PCR; TCRdb's version includes in-frame clones alone and lacks a portion of them. In the table there are a few hundred thousand clones, approximately 81% of which are singletons. The sample taken for sequencing was peripheral blood. The receptor set was obtained from a woman aged 80 or over with active or convalescent COVID-19.

Only a few counts were recorded for this clone. The chain carries TRBV5-1 and TRBJ2-1; 9 bases line up with TRBD1. Per germline, CDR1 SGHRS and CDR2 YFSETQ. The trim removed 3 bases at V and 8 bases at J, leaving 15 bases unmatched. CDR3 length: 17 amino acids. CDR3 bases: TGCGCCAGCAGCTCCTCCCCATCAGGGACAGGGTCGCATGAGCAGTTCTTC. Translated, it gives CASSSSPSGTGSHEQFF.

Only a few counts were recorded for this clone. The chain employs TRBV7-3 and TRBJ2-7; D is possibly TRBD2 (6 bases). The CDR3 length is 15 residues. V was cut by 6 bases and J by 3 bases, with 18 bases left in between. The V gene's germline CDR1 is SGHTA and CDR2 FQGTGA. The CDR3 DNA sequence: TGTGCCAGCAGACTTGGAGACGGAGGGGTCTACGAGCAGTACTTC. It translates to CASRLGDGGVYEQYF.

This sequence joins TRBV7-2 and TRBJ1-5; TRBD1 aligns across 7 bases. V trimming: 4 bases; J trimming: 2 bases; junction bases outside the gene matches: 11. CDR3 length: 17 amino acids. Germline V gene data show CDR1 as SGHTA and CDR2 as FQGNSA. CDR3 nucleotides: TGTGCCAGCAGCTCAACGATTCACAGGGGCGGCAATCAGCCCCAGCATTTT. Protein: CASSSTIHRGGNQPQHF.

The genes are TRBV4-2 and TRBJ1-2; 8 bases are a match to TRBD1. V shed 4 bases, J shed 6 bases, and the junction held 13 bases outside the gene matches. Germline V gene lookup returns CDR1 LGHNA and CDR2 YNFKEQ. The CDR3 has 16 residues. Here the CDR3 reads CASSPFSGGGPDGYTF. The CDR3 region has the DNA TGTGCCAGCAGCCCCTTCTCAGGGGGCGGTCCCGATGGCTACACCTTC.

V is TRBV2 and J is TRBJ2-1; TRBD2 matches 11 bases. J was trimmed by 4 bases and V by 8 bases; bases with no gene match: 7. CDR3 length equals 15 residues. Germline-derived CDR1 and CDR2 are SNHLY and FYNNEI. CDR3 in amino acids: CASAILAGVYNEQFF. CDR3 sequence (DNA): TGTGCCAGCGCAATACTAGCGGGGGTTTACAATGAGCAGTTCTTC.

The CDR3 DNA is TGTGCCAGCAGCTCCCCCTACAGGGGACTGAACACTGAAGCTTTCTTT. This encodes CASSSPYRGLNTEAFF. The chain combines TRBV5-8 with TRBJ1-1; 7 bases are shared with TRBD1. Looked up from germline, CDR1 is SGHTS and CDR2 is YDEGEE. The CDR3 is 16 residues long. Trimming cost V 3 bases and J 0 bases; bases outside gene matches: 8.

This clone was picked up a small number of times. The identical CDR3 is also encoded by other nucleotide sequences in the sample. V gene TRBV7-2 combines with J gene TRBJ1-5, with unresolved D. This CDR3 is 13 amino acids long. Trimming shortened V by 1 base and J by 6 bases, and 7 bases separated the two germline ends. Germline CDR1 SGHTA, CDR2 FQGNSA. CDR3 protein: CASSLGRGQPQHF. The CDR3 DNA follows: TGTGCCAGCAGCTTAGGAAGAGGTCAGCCCCAGCATTTT.

This chain joins TRBV7-2 and TRBJ1-3, with a tentative D call TRBD1 (6 bases). V gave up 5 bases and J gave up 4 bases, with 12 bases separating them. Per germline, CDR1 SGHTA and CDR2 FQGNSA. The CDR3 is made up of 14 amino acids. CDR3 loop: CASSPNRAGNTIYF. CDR3 sequence (DNA): TGTGCCAGCAGCCCAAACAGGGCAGGAAACACCATATATTTT.

J is TRBJ2-6 and V is TRBV30; tentative D call: TRBD1 (5 bases). Germline V gives CDR1 GTSNPN, CDR2 SVGIG (reference sequence). The CDR3 has 16 residues. V dropped 5 bases and J dropped 0 bases, with 14 bases sitting between them. The CDR3 loop reads CAWGHYISSGANVLTF. The CDR3 DNA reads as TGTGCCTGGGGACATTATATTAGCTCTGGGGCCAACGTCCTGACTTTC.

The CDR3 bases are TGTGCCAGTTCACTAGGTCCCCTCTCCTACGAGCAGTACTTC. The encoded protein is CASSLGPLSYEQYF. J is TRBJ2-7 and V is TRBV9, with a tentative D call TRBD2 (5 bases). The CDR3 has 14 residues. Germline V gene sequence: CDR1 SGDLS, CDR2 YYNGEE. V shed 8 bases and J shed 0 bases, with 15 bases lying between them.

The DNA for the CDR3 is TGTGCCACCAGTGATAGGGAGAGGCCCATCTACGAGCAGTACTTC. Translation: CATSDRERPIYEQYF. The chain uses TRBV24-1 and TRBJ2-7; possible D gene TRBD2, 5 bases. The CDR3 consists of 15 residues. From germline, CDR1 is KGHDR and CDR2 SFDVKD. The V end was cut by 3 bases, the J end by 3 bases, with 14 bases between.

V gene TRBV9 combines with J gene TRBJ2-5; TRBD2 matches 10 bases. Germline values: CDR1 SGDLS, CDR2 YYNGEE. The CDR3 is 15 amino acids. Trimming at V came to 7 bases and at J to 2 bases, leaving 8 bases not matched to a gene. The CDR3 sequence: CASGPGLAAQETQYF. DNA of the CDR3: TGTGCCAGCGGCCCCGGACTAGCGGCTCAAGAGACCCAGTACTTC.

V usage is TRBV25-1 and J usage is TRBJ2-5; 7 positions agree with TRBD1. The CDR3 sequence is 16 residues long. The germline V gene has CDR1 MGHDK and CDR2 SYGVNS. With 3 bases clipped from V and 4 bases from J, the junction kept 11 bases outside the gene matches. DNA of the CDR3: TGTGCCAGCAGTGATTCCCGCACAGGGGCGGGAGAGACCCAGTACTTC. This translates into CASSDSRTGAGETQYF.

J is TRBJ2-3 and V is TRBV7-8; 7 bases match TRBD2. The CDR3 spans 16 residues. The J segment lost 0 bases and the V segment lost 0 bases, leaving 3 bases of the junction unmatched. The germline V gene has CDR1 SGHVS and CDR2 FQNEAQ. CDR3 protein: CASSLASSGSTDTQYF. In nucleotides, the CDR3 is TGTGCCAGCAGCTTAGCGTCTAGCGGAAGCACAGATACGCAGTATTTT.

The chain couples TRBV14 to TRBJ1-2; perhaps TRBD1 as D (6 bases). Germline lookup yields CDR1 SGHDN and CDR2 FVKESK. The CDR3 runs 16 residues. Trimming cost V 1 base and J 1 base, with 13 bases left between them. The CDR3 DNA reads TGTGCCAGCAGCCAAGTCTTGGGGGCGCTTAACTATGGCTACACCTTC. Its protein product is CASSQVLGALNYGYTF.

The chain couples TRBV29-1 to TRBJ2-1, with no clear D. Germline-derived CDR1 and CDR2 are SQVTM and ANQGSEA. This CDR3 has 15 amino acids. Trimming cost V 4 bases and J 0 bases, with 13 bases left between them. The CDR3, as DNA: TGCAGCGTTGGTTGGCGGTTGAGCTCCTACAATGAGCAGTTCTTC. Its protein is CSVGWRLSSYNEQFF.

V gene TRBV5-8 combines with J gene TRBJ2-3, with 7 positions matching TRBD1. This CDR3 is 15 amino acids long. V trimming: 4 bases; J trimming: 4 bases; junction bases outside the gene matches: 9. Germline V gives CDR1 SGHTS, CDR2 YDEGEE. The CDR3 loop is CASSKHRGGSDTQYF. Here the CDR3 DNA reads TGTGCCAGCAGCAAGCACAGGGGCGGCTCAGATACGCAGTATTTT.

The chain uses TRBV28 and TRBJ2-7, with D perhaps matching TRBD1 (5 bases). With 6 bases removed from V and 7 bases from J, the gap between germline ends came to 19 bases. This CDR3 contains 14 residues. Germline loops: CDR1 MDHEN, CDR2 SYDVKM. DNA for the CDR3: TGTGCCAGCAGATATTCAGGGATTCTGGGGGAGCAGTACTTC. This gives the protein CASRYSGILGEQYF.

This sequence joins TRBV9 and TRBJ2-5; 7 nucleotides align to TRBD1. J was trimmed by 2 bases and V by 4 bases; bases with no gene match: 8. The CDR3 is 15 residues long. Germline V gives CDR1 SGDLS, CDR2 YYNGEE. In nucleotides, the CDR3 is TGTGCCAGCAGCCCCCGGACAGGAACACAAGAGACCCAGTACTTC. Encoded protein: CASSPRTGTQETQYF.

This rearrangement joins TRBV12-3 or TRBV12-4 to TRBJ2-1; D not certain. The CDR3 consists of 11 residues. V lost 7 bases and J 2 bases, leaving 3 bases between the germline ends. The CDR3 coding sequence is TGTGCCAGCACTGCCTACAATGAGCAGTTCTTC. As protein: CASTAYNEQFF.

As regards this clone: The junction and the germline gene differ at one end; a read error may be behind it. The rearrangement uses TRBV19 and TRBJ1-4, with 9 nucleotides matching TRBD1. Germline V gives CDR1 LNHDA, CDR2 SQIVND (reference sequence). The CDR3 runs to 15 residues. CDR3 in DNA: TGTGCCAGTAGAGAAACAGGGGGCGCTAACGAAAAACTGTTTTTT. Translation gives CASRETGGANEKLFF. Full variable domain (rest looked up from reference TRBV19 and TRBJ1-4): DGGITQSPKYLFRKEGQNVTLSCEQNLNHDAMYWYRQDPGQGLRLIYYSQIVNDFQKGDIAEGYSVSREKKESFPLTVTSAQKNPTAFYLCASRETGGANEKLFFGSGTQLSVL.

This chain uses TRBV7-9 with TRBJ2-6; 7 bases fit TRBD1. With 2 bases clipped from V and 0 bases from J, the junction kept 4 bases outside the gene matches. The CDR3 totals 17 residues. From germline, CDR1 is SEHNR and CDR2 FQNEAQ (reference sequence). This CDR3 reads CASSLTGATSGANVLTF. For the CDR3, the DNA is TGTGCCAGCAGCTTAACAGGGGCCACCTCTGGGGCCAACGTCCTGACTTTC.

The CDR3 loop is CASSFWTGATEAFF. The CDR3, as DNA: TGCGCCAGCAGCTTTTGGACAGGGGCGACTGAAGCTTTCTTT. This sequence joins TRBV5-1 and TRBJ1-1, with 9 positions matching TRBD1. Germline V lookup: CDR1 SGHRS, CDR2 YFSETQ. The CDR3 consists of 14 residues. J gave up 5 bases and V 2 bases, and 4 bases lay outside the gene matches.

As regards this clone: Relative to the germline gene, one junction end is altered; a read error may explain this. This same CDR3 is encoded by further DNA sequences in the sample. The chain links TRBV5-1 to TRBJ2-1; perhaps TRBD1 as D (6 bases). The CDR3 is 14 amino acids. The germline V gene has CDR1 SGHRS and CDR2 YFSETQ. The CDR3 region is CASSLETGYNEQFF. CDR3 coding DNA: TGCGCCAGCAGCTTGGAGACAGGATACAATGAACAGTTCTTC.